This passage covers 32 T cell receptor beta chains from one sample sequenced in a study of beta chain features in type 1 diabetes. The investigators reverse transcribed all of the isolated RNA, so they sequenced expressed TCRB transcripts. Profiled with immunoSEQ multiplex PCR; TCRdb holds only in-frame clones, not every one. The data show around 25,000 clones, with around 65% seen just once and over 0.95% held by the top ten. Study-wide results and limits: Patients with Type 1 diabetes showed moderately but significantly shorter TCRB CDR3s in all four CD4+ subsets.

Their antigen targets remain unknown. The material sequenced was stem cell memory CD4+ T cells from blood. Receptors originate from a woman aged 40 to 50 with type 1 diabetes.

To note about this clone: This CDR3 fails to terminate in the conserved phenylalanine or tryptophan, so it likely reflects a read error. The chain has TRBV2 and TRBJ1-1; D remains unclear. Germline V gene data show CDR1 as SNHLY and CDR2 as FYNNEI. This CDR3 spans 13 amino acids. Trimming cost V 1 base and J 9 bases, with 12 bases left between them. Written as DNA, the CDR3 is TGTGCCAGCAGTGAAGGAGGTCCCGGACAAGCTTTCCTT. Amino acids: CASSEGGPGQAFL.

The chain uses TRBV11-2 and TRBJ1-4; 9 bases match TRBD1. This CDR3 contains 18 residues. CDR1 and CDR2 from the germline V gene are SGHAT and FQNNGV. Germline trimming cut 4 bases from V and 7 bases from J; bases unmatched to any gene: 16. CDR3 residues: CASSSVGTGFGDGEKLFF. CDR3 DNA: TGTGCCAGCAGCTCAGTTGGGACAGGGTTCGGGGATGGTGAAAAACTGTTTTTT. The variable domain in full, completed from reference TRBV11-2 and TRBJ1-4, reads EAGVAQSPRYKIIEKRQSVAFWCNPISGHATLYWYQQILGQGPKLLIQFQNNGVVDDSQLPKDRFSAERLKGVDSTLKIQPAKLEDSAVYLCASSSVGTGFGDGEKLFFGSGTQLSVL.

The chain joins TRBV19 to TRBJ1-1; D remains ambiguous. From germline, CDR1 is LNHDA and CDR2 SQIVND (reference sequence). The CDR3 has 13 amino acids. Trimming took off 5 bases at V and 2 bases at J, with 9 bases between the two ends. DNA of the CDR3: TGTGCCAGTAGTGTTCTGGCAAACACTGAAGCTTTCTTT. It translates to CASSVLANTEAFF.

This chain joins TRBV29-1 and TRBJ1-1; 8 nucleotides match TRBD1. The V segment lost 5 bases and the J segment 0 bases; nucleotides outside the gene matches: 2. CDR3 length: 13 amino acids. Germline CDR1 SQVTM, CDR2 ANQGSEA. The CDR3 coding sequence is TGCAGCGTTTCGGGACAGGTGAACACTGAAGCTTTCTTT. This gives the protein CSVSGQVNTEAFF.

The rearrangement joins TRBV18 to TRBJ1-3, with unresolved D. V gave up 3 bases and J gave up 1 base, with 10 bases separating them. Germline loops: CDR1 KGHSH, CDR2 LQKENI. The CDR3 has 15 amino acids. CDR3 residues: CASSPGPGSGNTIYF. DNA for the CDR3: TGTGCCAGCTCACCCGGTCCGGGGTCTGGAAACACCATATATTTT.

This rearrangement joins TRBV28 to TRBJ1-2; 9 bases fit TRBD1. V trimming: 10 bases; J trimming: 7 bases; junction bases outside the gene matches: 10. Germline lookup yields CDR1 MDHEN and CDR2 SYDVKM. CDR3 length: 13 amino acids. The CDR3 region has the DNA TGTGCCACCCAGGAACAGGGGGCTGGTGGCTACACCTTC. The encoded protein is CATQEQGAGGYTF.

V gene TRBV5-1 combines with J gene TRBJ1-5; 7 bases fit TRBD1. The CDR3 consists of 14 residues. Germline CDR1 reads SGHRS; CDR2 reads YFSETQ. J lost 4 bases, V lost 4 bases, and 5 bases had no gene match. This chain's CDR3 is CASSPGTANQPQHF. The CDR3, as DNA: TGCGCCAGCAGCCCCGGGACAGCTAATCAGCCCCAGCATTTT.

The chain combines TRBV19 with TRBJ2-2; 7 positions agree with TRBD1. With V trimmed by 11 bases and J by 6 bases, 9 bases remained unmatched. Germline assignment: CDR1 LNHDA and CDR2 SQIVND (reference sequence). This CDR3 has 13 residues. The CDR3 is CACQPRGPGELFF. As DNA, the CDR3 is TGTGCCTGCCAACCGAGGGGGCCCGGGGAGCTGTTTTTT.

V and J are TRBV5-4 and TRBJ2-7, with a possible D match to TRBD2 (6 bases). The CDR3 length is 13 residues. CDR1 and CDR2 (germline): SGHNT, YYREEE (reference sequence). V lost 4 bases and J lost 2, with 10 bases in between. The DNA of the CDR3 is TGTGCCAGCAGCCCCCCGGGGGCCTACGAGCAGTACTTC. Its protein product is CASSPPGAYEQYF.

This chain connects TRBV2 to TRBJ2-7, with a tentative D call TRBD2 (6 bases). With 4 bases removed from V and 1 base from J, the gap between germline ends came to 14 bases. Germline-derived CDR1 and CDR2 are SNHLY and FYNNEI. The CDR3 covers 15 residues. The DNA of the CDR3 is TGTGCCAGCAGTGTGGTCCGGGGACTTTCCTACGAGCAGTACTTC. Translation gives CASSVVRGLSYEQYF.

The chain uses TRBV6-5 and TRBJ1-2, with 8 bases aligning to TRBD1. CDR3 length equals 15 residues. The germline CDR1 and CDR2 sequences are MNHEY and SVGAGI. The ends lost 5 bases at V and 0 bases at J; junction bases unmatched: 5. CDR3 in amino acids: CASSRYRGTNYGYTF. For the CDR3, the DNA is TGTGCCAGCAGTCGATACAGGGGGACTAACTATGGCTACACCTTC.

The V gene is TRBV4-1, the J gene TRBJ1-1; D is possibly TRBD1 (5 bases). The CDR3 runs 13 residues. Germline loops: CDR1 MGHRA, CDR2 YSYEKL. Trimming took 9 bases from V and 1 from J, leaving 12 bases between them. The CDR3 sequence: CASPAGGNTEAFF. The CDR3, as DNA: TGCGCCAGTCCGGCGGGGGGGAACACTGAAGCTTTCTTT.

The V gene is TRBV6-5, the J gene TRBJ2-1, with 9 nucleotides matching TRBD2. Unmatched junction bases numbered 6, after V lost 4 bases and J lost 5 bases. The CDR3 spans 15 residues. Germline V gene lookup returns CDR1 MNHEY and CDR2 SVGAGI. This CDR3 reads CASSSLAGRNNEQFF. The DNA of the CDR3 is TGTGCCAGCAGTTCCCTAGCGGGAAGGAACAATGAGCAGTTCTTC.

This chain connects TRBV4-2 to TRBJ2-3; 10 bases agree with TRBD2. Germline V CDR1 and CDR2: LGHNA, YNFKEQ. V shed 0 bases, J shed 2 bases, and the junction held 11 bases outside the gene matches. The CDR3 has 19 residues. The CDR3 sequence: CASSQETRSSGSHTDTQYF. CDR3 sequence (DNA): TGTGCCAGCAGCCAAGAGACGCGGTCTAGCGGGAGCCACACAGATACGCAGTATTTT.

The chain couples TRBV10-3 to TRBJ2-5, with no clear D. CDR3 length equals 14 residues. Between the trimmed V and J ends, which lost 0 bases and 1 base, there was a span of 6 bases. CDR1 and CDR2 from the germline V gene are ENHRY and SYGVKD. The CDR3 is CAISESGTQETQYF. The CDR3 nucleotides are TGTGCCATCAGTGAGTCGGGCACCCAAGAGACCCAGTACTTC.

The genes are TRBV7-2 and TRBJ1-6; D is ambiguous. The CDR3 extends over 16 amino acids. The V gene lost 3 bases and the J gene lost 0 bases, with 9 bases spanning the gap. CDR1 and CDR2 (germline): SGHTA, FQGNSA. The CDR3 is CASSFSDGSYNSPLHF. Here the CDR3 DNA reads TGTGCCAGCAGCTTTAGCGACGGCTCCTATAATTCACCCCTCCACTTT. Together with reference TRBV7-2 and TRBJ1-6, the CDR3 gives the full variable domain: GAGVSQSPSNKVTEKGKDVELRCDPISGHTALYWYRQSLGQGLEFLIYFQGNSAPDKSGLPSDRFSAERTGGSVSTLTIQRTQQEDSAVYLCASSFSDGSYNSPLHFGNGTRLTVT.

This clone was recorded only once. The J gene is TRBJ2-7, the V gene TRBV11-2, with 10 bases aligning to TRBD1. CDR3 length: 13 residues. V was clipped by 5 bases and J by 5 bases; unmatched bases: 3. Germline CDR1 and CDR2: SGHAT and FQNNGV. The CDR3 protein is CASSRDRGDEQYF. CDR3 DNA: TGTGCCAGCAGCCGGGACAGGGGTGACGAGCAGTACTTC.

The gene calls are TRBV25-1 and TRBJ1-4, with 7 bases that match TRBD1. The germline V gene has CDR1 MGHDK and CDR2 SYGVNS. The CDR3 is 17 amino acids. The V segment lost 3 bases and the J segment 4 bases; nucleotides outside the gene matches: 11. The CDR3 nucleotides read TGTGCCAGCAGTGAGTTAGCCGGGACAGCGGGTAATGAAAAACTGTTTTTT. It yields the protein CASSELAGTAGNEKLFF.

The chain has TRBV9 and TRBJ2-1, with 8 bases matching TRBD2. J gave up 10 bases and V 0 bases, and 6 bases lay outside the gene matches. The germline V gene has CDR1 SGDLS and CDR2 YYNGEE. The length of the CDR3 is 14 residues. The CDR3 DNA follows: TGTGCCAGCAGCGTAGGCTTCAGCGGGGGCGAGCAGTTCTTC. This gives the protein CASSVGFSGGEQFF.

This clone showed up just a few times. This chain links TRBV18 with TRBJ1-2; D ambiguous. V was cut by 1 base and J by 8 bases, with 8 bases left in between. The CDR3 consists of 12 residues. CDR1 and CDR2 from the germline V gene are KGHSH and LQKENI. CDR3 amino acids: CASSPQRAGYTF. DNA for the CDR3: TGTGCCAGCTCACCACAGAGAGCGGGCTACACCTTC. Complete variable domain (other parts from reference TRBV18 and TRBJ1-2): NAGVMQNPRHLVRRRGQEARLRCSPMKGHSHVYWYRQLPEEGLKFMVYLQKENIIDESGMPKERFSAEFPKEGPSILRIQQVVRGDSAAYFCASSPQRAGYTFGSGTRLTVV.

The sample holds a few counts of this clone. CDR3: CASSESRGITEAFF. Here the CDR3 DNA reads TGTGCCAGCAGTGAATCCCGAGGGATCACTGAAGCTTTCTTT. The genes are TRBV25-1 and TRBJ1-1, with D unclear. Germline V gives CDR1 MGHDK, CDR2 SYGVNS. The length of the CDR3 is 14 residues. V was shortened by 1 base and J by 4 bases, with 10 bases between the two germline ends.

This chain connects TRBV9 to TRBJ2-1; D gene unclear. The CDR3 spans 14 residues. The germline V gene has CDR1 SGDLS and CDR2 YYNGEE. Trimming stripped 5 bases from V and 0 bases from J, with 9 bases between. The CDR3 loop reads CASSTQVSYNEQFF. For the CDR3, the DNA is TGTGCCAGCAGTACCCAGGTCTCCTACAATGAGCAGTTCTTC.

This chain links TRBV5-1 with TRBJ1-1, with a possible D match to TRBD1 (6 bases). CDR1 is SGHRS and CDR2 is YFSETQ in the germline V gene. V was cut by 4 bases and J by 6 bases, with 19 bases left in between. The CDR3 covers 15 residues. CDR3 region: CASSTIPGTGSEAFF. CDR3 DNA sequence: TGCGCCAGCAGCACCATACCGGGAACAGGGTCTGAAGCTTTCTTT.

The chain employs TRBV11-3 and TRBJ2-7, with a weak D call TRBD1 (5 bases). The germline V gene has CDR1 SGHNT and CDR2 YENEEA. The CDR3 contains 15 residues. Trimming pared 3 bases from V and 3 bases from J, leaving 15 bases between. CDR3 loop: CASSFPIGHGYEQYF. The CDR3 DNA reads as TGTGCCAGCAGCTTCCCGATAGGACACGGCTACGAGCAGTACTTC.

The chain couples TRBV7-9 to TRBJ2-6, with D possibly matching TRBD1 (6 bases). V lost 5 bases and J lost 2, with 10 bases in between. The germline CDR1 and CDR2 sequences are SEHNR and FQNEAQ (reference sequence). The CDR3 has 15 amino acids. The CDR3 here is CASSAQGTGANVLTF. Here the CDR3 DNA reads TGTGCCAGCAGCGCACAGGGAACTGGGGCCAACGTCCTGACTTTC.

The J gene is TRBJ2-7, the V gene TRBV27; 13 bases are shared with TRBD2. Per germline, CDR1 MNHEY and CDR2 SMNVEV (reference sequence). CDR3 length: 17 amino acids. J was trimmed by 4 bases and V by 2 bases; bases with no gene match: 8. The CDR3 loop is CASSLKGTSGNHYEQYF. CDR3 nucleotide sequence: TGTGCCAGCAGTTTAAAAGGGACTAGCGGGAACCATTACGAGCAGTACTTC.

The rearrangement joins TRBV19 to TRBJ1-5; 7 bases line up with TRBD1. Per the germline V gene, CDR1 is LNHDA and CDR2 is SQIVND (reference sequence). Germline trimming cut 7 bases from V and 0 bases from J; bases unmatched to any gene: 9. This CDR3 has 16 amino acids. CDR3 bases: TGTGCCAGTAAGAACAGGGGTTTGAATAGCAATCAGCCCCAGCATTTT. Encoded protein: CASKNRGLNSNQPQHF.

The V gene is TRBV5-4, the J gene TRBJ2-7; 10 positions match TRBD1. This CDR3 is 13 amino acids long. V gave up 4 bases and J gave up 5 bases; unmatched junction bases: 3. Germline assignment: CDR1 SGHNT and CDR2 YYREEE (reference sequence). The DNA for the CDR3 is TGTGCCAGCAGCCGGGACAGGGGTGACGAGCAGTACTTC. Translated: CASSRDRGDEQYF.

The chain recombines TRBV27 with TRBJ1-2; 10 bases agree with TRBD1. The germline V gene encodes CDR1 MNHEY and CDR2 SMNVEV (reference sequence). The CDR3 contains 13 residues. V lost 6 bases, J lost 3 bases, and 1 base stayed unmatched. CDR3 loop: CASRDRGDYGYTF. As DNA, the CDR3 is TGTGCCAGCAGGGACAGGGGGGACTATGGCTACACCTTC.

This clone appeared a few times. The chain combines TRBV5-1 with TRBJ2-1, with 7 nucleotides matching TRBD1. J lost 2 bases, V lost 4 bases, and 6 bases had no gene match. This CDR3 contains 15 residues. Looked up from germline, CDR1 is SGHRS and CDR2 is YFSETQ. CDR3 loop: CASSQTGSPYNEQFF. In DNA form, the CDR3 reads TGCGCCAGCAGCCAGACAGGGTCCCCCTACAATGAGCAGTTCTTC.

The rearrangement joins TRBV5-4 to TRBJ2-5; 7 bases are shared with TRBD2. Germline V gives CDR1 SGHNT, CDR2 YYREEE (reference sequence). The trim removed 4 bases at V and 3 bases at J, leaving 9 bases unmatched. This CDR3 comprises 15 residues. DNA of the CDR3: TGTGCCAGCAGCCCGGTGGGACTAATTAAAGAGACCCAGTACTTC. Protein product: CASSPVGLIKETQYF.

This clone was observed a few times. V gene TRBV12-5 combines with J gene TRBJ2-1; 9 nucleotides line up with TRBD2. Germline V gene sequence: CDR1 LGHNT, CDR2 FRNRAP. Trimming took 1 base from V and 6 from J; bases not matched to a gene: 4. This CDR3 is built from 15 residues. The CDR3 spells CASGLGASGANEQFF. CDR3 nucleotides: TGTGCTAGTGGTTTGGGTGCTAGCGGGGCCAATGAGCAGTTCTTC.